The clone carrying this T cell receptor beta chain was counted only a few times. Its antigen is not known. This sample was taken from a study of T cells in Graves' hyperthyroidism and ophthalmopathy. For the study at large: Blood was drawn when the patient was first diagnosed and still untreated.

Regarding the study as a whole: The majority of expanded thyroid clonotypes above 0.001 also appeared in blood.

Authors of the study amplified TCR beta CDR3 regions from RNA transcripts. TCR CDR3 regions were first amplified by RT-PCR with HTBI primers. TCRdb analysed the multiplex PCR reads with MiXCR anew, one entry per CDR3 protein. The data show some 380,000 distinct CDR3 sequences, roughly 12% seen once. Cells are PBMCs isolated from around 9.4 ml of fresh blood. This receptor was taken from a man under 40 with Graves' hyperthyroidism that later progressed to Graves' ophthalmopathy. The sample comprised blood.

The CDR3 is CASSRRGNQDTQYF. CDR3 nucleotide sequence: TGTGCCAGCAGTCGCCGGGGCAACCAAGATACGCAGTATTTT. The chain employs TRBV6-1 and TRBJ2-3; D may match TRBD1 or TRBD2 (5 bases each). Looked up from germline, CDR1 is MNHNS and CDR2 is SASEGT. Trimming removed 5 bases at V and 5 bases at J, with 14 bases between. The CDR3 length is 14 residues.